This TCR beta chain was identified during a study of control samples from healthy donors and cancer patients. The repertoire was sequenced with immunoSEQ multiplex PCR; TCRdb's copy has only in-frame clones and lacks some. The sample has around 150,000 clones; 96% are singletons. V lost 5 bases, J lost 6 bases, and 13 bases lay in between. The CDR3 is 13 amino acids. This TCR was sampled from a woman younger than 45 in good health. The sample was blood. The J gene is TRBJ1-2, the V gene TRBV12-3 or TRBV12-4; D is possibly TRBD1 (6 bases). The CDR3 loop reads CASSPQGPNGYTF. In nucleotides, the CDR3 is TGTGCCAGCAGTCCTCAGGGGCCTAATGGCTACACCTTC.